The 7 T cell receptor beta chains reported below all come from one sample, sequenced in a study of cytomegalovirus exposure and HLA in healthy donors (dated by TCRdb to between 2016 and 2019). Receptors were amplified or captured by the immunoSEQ multiplex PCR assay. A mixture of 60 forward primers for TCR Vbeta segments and 13 reverse primers for TCR Jbeta segments was used in the multiplex PCR. TCRdb's version of the immuneACCESS table is confined to in-frame rearrangements and falls short of the full clone set. An unresolved V gene accounts for under half of the shortfall where checked; the remainder is of unknown origin. The sample data list some 200,000 clones, and 80% of these were observed just once. The ten largest clonotypes hold under 0.75% of the sample. Specimen: PBMCs. Source of these receptors: a boy younger than 18 in good health and CMV-seronegative.

The chain combines TRBV19 with TRBJ1-1, with 9 bases aligning to TRBD1. The germline V gene encodes CDR1 LNHDA and CDR2 SQIVND (reference sequence). J lost 1 base, V lost 5 bases, and 5 bases had no gene match. There are 15 residues in the CDR3. The CDR3 sequence is CASSPRGQGNTEAFF. The CDR3 bases are TGTGCCAGTAGTCCAAGGGGACAGGGGAACACTGAAGCTTTCTTT.

This clone appeared a single time. The chain joins TRBV19 to TRBJ1-2; 7 bases match TRBD1. The CDR3 is 13 residues long. V trimming: 6 bases; J trimming: 4 bases; junction bases outside the gene matches: 5. Germline CDR1 and CDR2: LNHDA and SQIVND (reference sequence). The CDR3 coding sequence is TGTGCCAGTAGACTCACAGGGGTCTATGGCTACACCTTC. Translating gives CASRLTGVYGYTF.

A note on this clone: The junction differs from germline at one of its ends, possibly a read error. The chain combines TRBV7-7 with TRBJ2-1, with 8 nucleotides matching TRBD1. The CDR3 contains 17 residues. Germline V lookup: CDR1 SSHAT, CDR2 FNYEAQ (reference sequence). Written as DNA, the CDR3 is TGTGCTAGCAGCTTGAGGGACAGGATAGTCTCCTACAATGAGCAGTTCTTC. Amino acids: CASSLRDRIVSYNEQFF. The variable domain in full, with the rest retrieved from reference TRBV7-7 and TRBJ2-1, is GAGVSQSPRYKVTKRGQDVTLRCDPISSHATLYWYQQALGQGPEFLTYFNYEAQPDKSGLPSDRFSAERPEGSISTLTIQRTEQRDSAMYRCASSLRDRIVSYNEQFFGPGTRLTVL.

This sequence joins TRBV7-9 and TRBJ1-1, with 10 positions matching TRBD1. There are 15 residues in the CDR3. Germline V lookup: CDR1 SEHNR, CDR2 FQNEAQ (reference sequence). Losses at the gene ends were 3 bases for V and 3 bases for J; bases not matched to a gene: 4. CDR3 sequence: CASSFRDRGYTEAFF. The CDR3 DNA follows: TGTGCCAGCAGCTTTAGGGACAGGGGATACACTGAAGCTTTCTTT. The full variable domain, its missing parts supplied by reference TRBV7-9 and TRBJ1-1, is DTGVSQNPRHKITKRGQNVTFRCDPISEHNRLYWYRQTLGQGPEFLTYFQNEAQLEKSRLLSDRFSAERPKGSFSTLEIQRTEQGDSAMYLCASSFRDRGYTEAFFGQGTRLTVV.

In its sample, this clone was seen once. The rearrangement links TRBV18 to TRBJ1-1; tentative D call: TRBD1 (6 bases). Germline values: CDR1 KGHSH, CDR2 LQKENI. V dropped 6 bases and J dropped 2 bases, with 16 bases sitting between them. The length of the CDR3 is 15 residues. The CDR3 DNA reads TGTGCCAGCTCGACGGGAGGGGGGGGCAACACTGAAGCTTTCTTT. Translated: CASSTGGGGNTEAFF.

J is TRBJ1-3 and V is TRBV5-5; D gene ambiguous. This CDR3 spans 10 amino acids. The germline gives CDR1 SGHKS, CDR2 YYEKEE (reference sequence). The V end was cut by 7 bases, the J end by 4 bases, with 3 bases between. CDR3 sequence reads: CASSGNTIYF. The DNA of the CDR3 is TGTGCCAGCTCGGGAAACACCATATATTTT. Using reference TRBV5-5 and TRBJ1-3 for the parts outside the CDR3, the full variable domain is DAGVTQSPTHLIKTRGQQVTLRCSPISGHKSVSWYQQVLGQGPQFIFQYYEKEERGRGNFPDRFSARQFPNYSSELNVNALLLGDSALYLCASSGNTIYFGEGSWLTVV.

The chain employs TRBV5-8 and TRBJ2-7, with 8 bases matching TRBD1. CDR3 length: 15 amino acids. Germline lookup yields CDR1 SGHTS and CDR2 YDEGEE. Losses at the gene ends were 0 bases for V and 2 bases for J; bases not matched to a gene: 4. The CDR3 loop is CASSLDDRGTYEQYF. The CDR3 DNA sequence: TGTGCCAGCAGCTTGGATGACAGGGGAACCTACGAGCAGTACTTC.